This record covers a single T cell receptor (beta chain). CDR3 length: 16 residues. From germline, CDR1 is DFQATT and CDR2 SNEGSKA (reference sequence). V was clipped by 0 bases and J by 0 bases; unmatched bases: 3. The second PCR ran about 6 to 11 cycles with a sample-barcoded 5' primer and J-beta primers. TCRdb reprocessed the 5' RACE reads with MiXCR, giving one entry per CDR3 protein. The profile covers 1.4 million or so distinct CDR3 sequences, with roughly two fifths appearing a single time and approximately 4% taken by the ten largest. The data belong to a study of blood T cells in healthy people across ages.

The receptor's source is a young woman in good health. This sequence joins TRBV20-1 and TRBJ2-1, with 9 bases identical to TRBD2. The sample taken for sequencing was blood. CDR3 loop: CSARDVGLASYNEQFF. DNA of the CDR3: TGCAGTGCTAGAGATGTGGGACTAGCCTCCTACAATGAGCAGTTCTTC.